This is a list of T cell receptor beta chains from one sample in a study of blood T cell repertoires in COVID-19. Profiling relied on immunoSEQ multiplex PCR, and the TCRdb table lists in-frame clones only, not all of them. The repertoire has more than 55,000 clones, roughly four fifths of them found once; the top ten carry over 5%. The material sequenced was peripheral blood. The receptors here all came from a woman between 50 and 59 years old with active or convalescent COVID-19. CDR3s include the opening cysteine and the closing phenylalanine or tryptophan.

j_gene | v_gene | len | CDR3aa
TRBJ1-4 | TRBV19 | 11 | CASIEGEKLFF
TRBJ2-3 | TRBV9 | 13 | CASTRGGTDTQYF
TRBJ2-2 | TRBV9 | 14 | CASSVALAPGELFF
TRBJ2-6 | TRBV6-2/TRBV6-3 | 20 | CASSYTSGRAPTSPFNVLTF
TRBJ1-5 | TRBV5-6 | 15 | CASSLARRGGQPQHF
TRBJ2-3 | TRBV5-1 | 13 | CASSGGPTDTQYF
TRBJ2-1 | TRBV6-2/TRBV6-3 | 15 | CASSQPRFPYNEQFF
TRBJ1-1 | TRBV3-1/TRBV3-2 | 15 | CASSPPPRGNTEAFF
TRBJ1-1 | TRBV18 | 16 | CASSPRSGVFGTEAFF
TRBJ1-2 | TRBV6-5 | 13 | CASYGTGDYGYTF
TRBJ2-7 | TRBV18 | 13 | CASSPSEAYEQYF
TRBJ2-7 | TRBV7-9 | 14 | CASTLTGGVYEQYF
TRBJ2-7 | TRBV24-1 | 14 | CATSGSGEAIEQYF
TRBJ2-2 | TRBV2 | 15 | CASSDWRMNTGELFF
TRBJ2-3 | TRBV4-3 | 16 | CASSQSGLADTDTQYF
TRBJ1-5 | TRBV19 | 14 | CASSIASSNQPQHF
TRBJ2-1 | TRBV25-1 | 14 | CATIRDLAPNEQFF
TRBJ1-5 | TRBV24-1 | 16 | CATSDTRQGDDQPQHF
TRBJ1-1 | TRBV24-1 | 14 | CATSDSGQDTEAFF
TRBJ2-3 | TRBV5-1 | 14 | CASSLVSGRDTQYF
TRBJ1-5 | TRBV24-1 | 15 | CATSDVGGRNQPQHF
TRBJ2-1 | TRBV10-3 | 11 | CAISTSDEQFF
TRBJ2-3 | TRBV2 | 14 | CASRGLVTADTQYF
TRBJ2-5 | TRBV18 | 14 | CASSPISEQETQYF
TRBJ2-7 | TRBV5-6 | 13 | CASSWGLAYEQYF
TRBJ1-1 | TRBV19 | 13 | CASRTGPNTEAFF
TRBJ1-1 | TRBV10-3 | 13 | CAISDGGIVEAFF
TRBJ1-2 | TRBV24-1 | 13 | CATSEPDNYGYTF
TRBJ2-1 | TRBV3-1/TRBV3-2 | 21 | CASSQDHPYSGGARAYNEQFF
TRBJ1-1 | TRBV29-1 | 14 | CSVENRGANTEAFF
TRBJ2-2 | TRBV6-5 | 13 | CASRRLVSGELFF
TRBJ2-1 | TRBV7-8 | 17 | CASSLGPGTGINNEQFF
TRBJ2-2 | TRBV4-2 | 17 | CASSQAGQGAGTGELFF
TRBJ2-5 | TRBV11-2 | 15 | CASSPRDFHQETQYF
TRBJ1-5 | TRBV5-1 | 15 | CASSYTTGSNQPQHF
TRBJ2-1 | TRBV7-6 | 19 | CASSPLPPQRLSSYNEQFF
TRBJ2-2 | TRBV2 | 16 | CASSEDRVSGTGELFF
TRBJ1-1 | TRBV21-1 | 14 | CASSLTGVHTEAFF
TRBJ1-2 | TRBV2 | 14 | CASSERQGAGGYTF